These 20 T cell receptor beta chains originate from one sample sequenced in a study of OX40 agonist ivuxolimab in advanced cancers. Repertoires were generated with immunoSEQ multiplex PCR, while TCRdb's copy carries only in-frame clones and drops some. The sample yields about 93,000 clones, around 90% seen once. The sample was CD4+ or CD8+ T cells sorted from blood, taken in a trial of the OX40 agonist ivuxolimab. The receptors here all came from an adult with an advanced solid tumor such as melanoma, head and neck, liver or kidney cancer.

V gene TRBV5-5 combines with J gene TRBJ1-5, with a weak D call TRBD1 (5 bases). The CDR3 consists of 14 residues. Germline CDR1 SGHKS, CDR2 YYEKEE (reference sequence). Trimming took 6 bases from V and 4 from J, leaving 14 bases between them. CDR3: CASTRDSLNQPQHF. For the CDR3, the DNA is TGTGCCAGCACCCGCGACAGCCTAAATCAGCCCCAGCATTTT.

J is TRBJ1-2 and V is TRBV6-5, with 8 bases aligning to TRBD1. CDR3 length equals 15 residues. V lost 5 bases, J lost 4 bases, and 9 bases stayed unmatched. CDR1 MNHEY and CDR2 SVGAGI come from the germline V gene. CDR3 sequence (DNA): TGTGCCAGCAGTCCGTCACCCGGGACAGGCTATGGCTACACCTTC. The encoded protein is CASSPSPGTGYGYTF.

The V and J genes are TRBV28 and TRBJ2-2; tentative D call: TRBD2 (6 bases). With 6 bases removed from V and 5 bases from J, the gap between germline ends came to 19 bases. CDR1 is MDHEN and CDR2 is SYDVKM in the germline V gene. The CDR3 has 16 amino acids. The CDR3 reads CASSRLGRDQTGELFF. The CDR3 DNA reads as TGTGCCAGCAGCCGTCTGGGGCGGGACCAAACCGGGGAGCTGTTTTTT.

CDR3 bases: TGTGCCAGCCGACGGGGGACAGACTTGAACACTGAAGCTTTCTTT. Encoded protein: CASRRGTDLNTEAFF. The chain uses TRBV6-1 and TRBJ1-1; the match to TRBD1 covers 7 bases. The germline V gene encodes CDR1 MNHNS and CDR2 SASEGT. Germline trimming cut 8 bases from V and 0 bases from J; bases unmatched to any gene: 9. This CDR3 has 15 amino acids.

The chain links TRBV7-2 to TRBJ1-2; possible D gene TRBD1, 6 bases. The CDR3 has 15 amino acids. The germline CDR1 and CDR2 sequences are SGHTA and FQGNSA. Trimming removed 5 bases from V and 7 bases from J, with 20 bases in between. CDR3 loop: CASSPERGGEGGYTF. The CDR3 bases are TGTGCCAGCAGCCCAGAACGAGGGGGGGAGGGTGGCTACACCTTC.

The V gene is TRBV18, the J gene TRBJ1-2, with a weak D call TRBD1 (6 bases). There are 16 residues in the CDR3. V lost 3 bases and J 1 base, leaving 15 bases between the germline ends. Germline values: CDR1 KGHSH, CDR2 LQKENI. The CDR3 DNA is TGTGCCAGCTCACCCACGCGGGGGGCAGGTAACTATGGCTACACCTTC. This gives the protein CASSPTRGAGNYGYTF. The complete variable domain, with remaining parts taken from reference TRBV18 and TRBJ1-2, reads NAGVMQNPRHLVRRRGQEARLRCSPMKGHSHVYWYRQLPEEGLKFMVYLQKENIIDESGMPKERFSAEFPKEGPSILRIQQVVRGDSAAYFCASSPTRGAGNYGYTFGSGTRLTVV.

CDR3 coding DNA: TGTGCCAGCAGCGGAGGACAGGGGCACAACACCGGGGAGCTGTTTTTT. This sequence encodes CASSGGQGHNTGELFF. The chain joins TRBV2 to TRBJ2-2; 9 positions match TRBD1. The V gene end was trimmed by 6 bases and the J gene end by 2 bases; junction bases not matched to a gene: 7. This CDR3 has 16 amino acids. Germline V gene data show CDR1 as SNHLY and CDR2 as FYNNEI. The full variable domain, completed using reference TRBV2 and TRBJ2-2, is EPEVTQTPSHQVTQMGQEVILRCVPISNHLYFYWYRQILGQKVEFLVSFYNNEISEKSEIFDDQFSVERPDGSNFTLKIRSTKLEDSAMYFCASSGGQGHNTGELFFGEGSRLTVL.

The chain has TRBV4-2 and TRBJ1-1; D might be TRBD1 (5 bases). Germline V CDR1 and CDR2: LGHNA, YNFKEQ. The germline V and J ends were trimmed by 0 bases and 1 base, with 6 bases remaining between them. The CDR3 is made up of 14 amino acids. The CDR3 reads CASSQDGGNTEAFF. CDR3 bases: TGTGCCAGCAGCCAAGATGGGGGGAACACTGAAGCTTTCTTT.

This clone was observed a single time. The chain couples TRBV6-5 to TRBJ2-5; D gene unclear. In germline, CDR1 is MNHEY, CDR2 SVGAGI. The CDR3 has 13 residues. Trimming cost V 2 bases and J 5 bases, with 9 bases left between them. As DNA, the CDR3 is TGTGCCAGCAGTTACGGGCCCCTGGAGACCCAGTACTTC. Its protein is CASSYGPLETQYF.

The rearrangement joins TRBV29-1 to TRBJ1-5, with D tentatively TRBD1 (6 bases). The CDR3 spans 15 residues. The ends were cut back, 6 bases at V and 4 bases at J, with 19 bases in the middle. CDR1 and CDR2 from the germline V gene are SQVTM and ANQGSEA. This chain's CDR3 is CSVQTSTGSNQPQHF. The CDR3, as DNA: TGCAGCGTCCAGACAAGTACAGGGAGTAATCAGCCCCAGCATTTT.

The table lists this clone with a count of one. The chain carries TRBV28 and TRBJ1-2; TRBD1 might be the D (6 bases). CDR1 is MDHEN and CDR2 is SYDVKM in the germline V gene. The CDR3 is 17 amino acids. Trimming took off 9 bases at V and 5 bases at J, with 28 bases between the two ends. The CDR3 region has the DNA TGTGCCAGTCAAATTGAGCGTCGGGGGGGGGCGTTTTATGGCTACACCTTC. It translates to CASQIERRGGAFYGYTF.

This rearrangement joins TRBV5-1 to TRBJ2-7; maybe TRBD1 (6 bases). Germline CDR1 SGHRS, CDR2 YFSETQ. V gave up 0 bases and J gave up 0 bases, with 13 bases separating them. This CDR3 contains 16 residues. The CDR3 coding sequence is TGCGCCAGCAGCTTGGCACACGACAGGAGCTCCTACGAGCAGTACTTC. Translated: CASSLAHDRSSYEQYF.

The chain recombines TRBV19 with TRBJ2-2; D unclear. V lost 1 base and J lost 4, with 7 bases in between. This CDR3 contains 14 residues. Germline V CDR1 and CDR2: LNHDA, SQIVND (reference sequence). The CDR3, as DNA: TGTGCCAGTAGTATAGCAAAGACCACCGGGGAGCTGTTTTTT. Amino acids: CASSIAKTTGELFF.

V and J are TRBV6-5 and TRBJ2-6; 10 nucleotides align to TRBD1. The trim removed 6 bases at V and 4 bases at J, leaving 3 bases unmatched. The CDR3 runs 15 residues. Germline V gene sequence: CDR1 MNHEY, CDR2 SVGAGI. The CDR3 sequence: CASRTGGGGANVLTF. The DNA of the CDR3 is TGTGCCAGCAGGACAGGGGGCGGGGGGGCCAACGTCCTGACTTTC.

The chain joins TRBV28 to TRBJ2-7, with 8 bases that match TRBD1. CDR3 size: 12 residues. CDR1 is MDHEN and CDR2 is SYDVKM in the germline V gene. Losses at the gene ends were 5 bases for V and 13 bases for J; bases not matched to a gene: 10. The CDR3 DNA sequence: TGTGCCAGCAGTCGGACAGGGCCACGGTATTACTTC. Translating it yields CASSRTGPRYYF.

V usage is TRBV30 and J usage is TRBJ1-1, with 8 bases that match TRBD1. The CDR3 runs to 14 residues. Germline CDR1 and CDR2: GTSNPN and SVGIG (reference sequence). The V gene end was trimmed by 8 bases and the J gene end by 1 base; junction bases not matched to a gene: 9. Here the CDR3 reads CALRGRPPNTEAFF. DNA of the CDR3: TGTGCCCTCAGGGGGCGCCCCCCGAACACTGAAGCTTTCTTT.

This chain links TRBV2 with TRBJ1-5; TRBD1 is a possible D gene (5 bases). Germline-derived CDR1 and CDR2 are SNHLY and FYNNEI. The CDR3 consists of 15 residues. The ends were cut back, 5 bases at V and 0 bases at J, with 11 bases in the middle. The CDR3 DNA follows: TGTGCCAGCAGTTCTGGGACGGTTAGCAATCAGCCCCAGCATTTT. It encodes CASSSGTVSNQPQHF.

The gene calls are TRBV5-1 and TRBJ1-3; maybe TRBD1 (6 bases). Germline CDR1 reads SGHRS; CDR2 reads YFSETQ. CDR3 size: 15 residues. V gave up 3 bases and J gave up 0 bases, with 10 bases separating them. DNA for the CDR3: TGCGCCAGCAGCTCAGGGGACCCCTCTGGAAACACCATATATTTT. Residues: CASSSGDPSGNTIYF.

The rearrangement uses TRBV14 and TRBJ2-5; a weak D match, TRBD2 (6 bases). This CDR3 contains 12 residues. Deletions cut 2 bases from V and 7 bases from J, with 8 bases between. Germline assignment: CDR1 SGHDN and CDR2 FVKESK. CDR3 in DNA: TGTGCCAGCAGCCAAAGGAGGGGGACCCAGTACTTC. Translating it yields CASSQRRGTQYF.

This chain uses TRBV7-2 with TRBJ2-3; TRBD2 matches 8 bases. CDR1 and CDR2 from the germline V gene are SGHTA and FQGNSA. This CDR3 comprises 15 residues. V dropped 8 bases and J dropped 6; count of bases not matched to a gene: 13. The CDR3 sequence: CASGRQSGSGDTQYF. The CDR3 nucleotides are TGTGCCAGCGGTCGACAGAGCGGGAGTGGGGATACGCAGTATTTT.